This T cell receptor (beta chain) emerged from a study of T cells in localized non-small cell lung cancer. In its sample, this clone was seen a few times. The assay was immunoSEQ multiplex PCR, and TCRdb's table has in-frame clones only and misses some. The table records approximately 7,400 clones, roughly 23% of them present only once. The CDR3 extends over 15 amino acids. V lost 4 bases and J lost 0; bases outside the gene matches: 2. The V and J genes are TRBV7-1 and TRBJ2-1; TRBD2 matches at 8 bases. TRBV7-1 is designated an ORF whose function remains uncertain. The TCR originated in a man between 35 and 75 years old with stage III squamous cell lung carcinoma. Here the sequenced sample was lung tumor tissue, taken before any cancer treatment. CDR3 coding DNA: TGTGCCAGCAGCTTAGGGACTAGCTCCTACAATGAGCAGTTCTTC. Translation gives CASSLGTSSYNEQFF.